The present T cell receptor beta chain was sequenced within a study of T-cell reconstitution after alpha-beta-depleted transplantation in children. Molecular barcoding with unique molecular identifiers was used for the TCRbeta library. From the PCR reads, TCRdb called clonotypes with MiXCR, one entry per CDR3 protein. Of nearly 550,000 distinct CDR3 sequences listed, about 17% are singletons. The germline V gene encodes CDR1 SNHLY and CDR2 FYNNEI. Trimming took off 7 bases at V and 6 bases at J, with 16 bases between the two ends. This CDR3 has 13 amino acids. This clonotype was counted a few times. The origin of this receptor is a human donor who donated a stem cell graft to a child with acute lymphoblastic leukemia. V usage is TRBV2 and J usage is TRBJ2-7, with a tentative D call TRBD2 (6 bases). This specimen was PBMCs from the stem cell graft donor, taken from the stem cell graft. DNA for the CDR3: TGTGCCAGCAAGTCAGATGGGGGAGGCGAGCAGTACTTC. It translates to CASKSDGGGEQYF.